This T cell receptor (beta chain) originates from a study of Ad26.COV2.S vaccination and SARS-CoV-2 variants. Treatment here: some 20 received Ad26.COV2.S at low or high dose, single or two shots; about 5 received placebo; per-sample allocation not given. Samples analyzed were those drawn on day 63 after the first vaccine or placebo injection. With 5 bases removed from V and 0 bases from J, the gap between germline ends came to 8 bases. Germline-derived CDR1 and CDR2 are MRHNA and SNTAGT. CDR3 length: 15 residues. Using immunoSEQ multiplex PCR, the repertoire was profiled, and TCRdb retains in-frame clones only, with some absent. The table has approximately 300,000 clones, 85% seen once.

J is TRBJ1-6 and V is TRBV6-4; D call uncertain. Sequenced material: peripheral blood, taken in a trial of Ad26.COV2.S vaccine versus placebo. The source of this sequence is a person between 18 and 59 years old who received the Ad26.COV2.S COVID-19 vaccine or a placebo. DNA of the CDR3: TGTGCCAGCAGTTTGGAACACTCCTATAATTCACCCCTCCACTTT. Translation gives CASSLEHSYNSPLHF.